This T cell receptor beta chain derives from a study of T cells in Graves' hyperthyroidism and ophthalmopathy. Only a few counts were recorded for this clonotype. The TCR beta CDR3 regions underwent amplification using RNA transcripts as the source. An initial round of RT-PCR targeting the TCR CDR3 relied on the HTBI primer set. In TCRdb, the multiplex PCR reads were re-called with MiXCR into one record per CDR3 protein. The data show 500,000 to 650,000 distinct CDR3 sequences, roughly 15% seen once. Germline trimming cut 3 bases from V and 6 bases from J; bases unmatched to any gene: 3. CDR3 length: 14 residues. Germline CDR1 MNHNS, CDR2 SASEGT.

This chain connects TRBV6-1 to TRBJ1-5; 9 nucleotides align to TRBD1. This TCR derives from a woman in her 50s with Graves' ophthalmopathy. The sequenced sample consisted of blood. CDR3 loop: CASSEGQGSQPQHF. CDR3 DNA sequence: TGTGCCAGCAGTGAGGGACAGGGTAGTCAGCCCCAGCATTTT.